One TCR beta chain is described in this entry. This clonotype appeared a few times. Its specific antigen is unknown. The input lacks base qualities; no much larger clone sits a single base away. The sequencer listed for this sample is Illumina NovaSeq 6000. Synthesis of TCR cDNA relied on 5'RACE template switching, a step that introduced a universal primer site along with unique molecular identifiers. Priming of cDNA synthesis was performed from both the TCR alpha and TCR beta constant segments. Two PCR steps were used to amplify libraries, with sample barcodes and sequencing adapters being added in the second step. Sequencing of the libraries was done on either Illumina HiSeq 2500 (2x100 bp) or NovaSeq (2x150 bp). The original methods were these. Demultiplexing of reads and collapsing into UMI consensus sequences were performed with MIGEC, and V(D)J alignment was carried out with MiXCR. Vaccine-responding clonotypes were identified with edgeR using replicate PBMC samples, with FDR below 0.01 and a log2 fold change above 5 up to day 15 being required. CD4 or CD8 identity was assigned to each bulk clonotype according to whether the clonotype was present at higher abundance in the sequenced CD4 repertoire or the sequenced CD8 repertoire. Starting from the raw public reads, TCRdb applied fastp trimming at Q25, assembled clones with MiXCR and retained in-frame beta chains. Here each entry gathers all rows of one CDR3 protein and keeps the most common genes and DNA. The V and J calls here are based on TCRdb, not the publication. This sample has 150,000 to 200,000 distinct CDR3 sequences in its table, and approximately 10% of those were observed once. The top ten hold 35% to 40% of the sample.

This sample was included in a study of T cells after yellow fever vaccination (dated by TCRdb to the late 2010s). Regarding the study in general: The SMART-Seq v4 Ultra Low Input RNA kit was used to prepare libraries from fractions with low cell numbers. To follow T-cell clones before and after both primary and booster YFV17D yellow fever vaccination, bulk TCR alpha and beta repertoires underwent longitudinal sequencing. Two healthy male donors, one aged 18 to 29 and one aged 30 to 39 years, were included in the cohort. Blood samples were taken at several timepoints before and after primary and secondary immunization, and bulk PBMC replicates and cell subsets were isolated.

Results and caveats for the whole study, not just this receptor: Compared with the primary T-cell response, the secondary T-cell response was faster but weaker, reaching its peak on day 5 rather than on day 15. After the booster, most of the clones that had expanded following primary vaccination were detected again (roughly 96% of CD4 and roughly nine tenths of CD8), which suggests that memory was broadly maintained. Computational filtering was required because FACS-sorted repertoires could contain abundant contaminating clonotypes from the bulk population. A small fraction of clonotypes showed up in both the CD4 and CD8 compartments, probably as a result of convergent recombination. Because the study included only two donors, the extent to which the findings can be generalized is limited.

The CDR3 runs 16 residues from the cysteine to the phenylalanine. Only the CDR3 DNA is retained, 48 bases long and in frame from the first base. V loses 5 bases at its end and J loses 6 bases; junction bases beyond the gene matches: 12. CDR1 SGHAT and CDR2 FQNNGV are derived from the germline V gene. The sample's treatment or condition label, decoded: live attenuated yellow fever vaccine strain. A standard Ficoll-Paque protocol was used to isolate PBMCs from peripheral blood. Dynabeads CD4 and CD8 positive selection kits were used to isolate CD4 and CD8 T-cell fractions. TriZol was used to extract RNA from bulk PBMCs, from CD4 and CD8 fractions, and from dextramer-positive and dextramer-negative fractions.

This clonotype was obtained from a man younger than 30 who received the YFV17D yellow fever vaccine. The specimen was CD8+ T cells sorted from PBMCs, collected 45 days after the yellow fever booster vaccination. The chain is assembled from TRBV11-2 and TRBJ2-5; 10 bases in the junction line up with TRBD1. Here the CDR3 is given as CASSNFDRGRLKTQYF. DNA sequence: TGTGCCAGCAGCAATTTCGACAGGGGGCGGCTGAAGACCCAGTACTTC.